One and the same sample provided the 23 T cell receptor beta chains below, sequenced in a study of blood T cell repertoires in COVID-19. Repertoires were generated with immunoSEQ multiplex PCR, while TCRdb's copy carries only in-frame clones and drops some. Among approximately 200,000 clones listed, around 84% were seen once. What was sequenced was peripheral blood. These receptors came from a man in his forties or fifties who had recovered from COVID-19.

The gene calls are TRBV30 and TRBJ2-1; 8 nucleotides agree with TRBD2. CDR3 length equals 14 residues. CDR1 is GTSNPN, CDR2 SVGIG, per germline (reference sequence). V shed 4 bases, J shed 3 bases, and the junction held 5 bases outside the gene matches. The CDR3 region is CAWMRREVYNEQFF. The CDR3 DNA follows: TGTGCCTGGATGAGGCGGGAGGTCTACAATGAGCAGTTCTTC.

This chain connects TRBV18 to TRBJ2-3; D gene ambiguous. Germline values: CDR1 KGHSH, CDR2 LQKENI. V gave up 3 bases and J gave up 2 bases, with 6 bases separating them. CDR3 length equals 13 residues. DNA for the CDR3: TGTGCCAGCTCACCTACTATCACAGATACGCAGTATTTT. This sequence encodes CASSPTITDTQYF.

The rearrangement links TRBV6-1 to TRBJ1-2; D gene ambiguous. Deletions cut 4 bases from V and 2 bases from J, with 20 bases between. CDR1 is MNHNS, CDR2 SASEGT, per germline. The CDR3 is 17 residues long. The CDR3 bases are TGTGCCAGCAGTGGCCCCCCCGGGGTAAACATCAACTATGGCTACACCTTC. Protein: CASSGPPGVNINYGYTF.

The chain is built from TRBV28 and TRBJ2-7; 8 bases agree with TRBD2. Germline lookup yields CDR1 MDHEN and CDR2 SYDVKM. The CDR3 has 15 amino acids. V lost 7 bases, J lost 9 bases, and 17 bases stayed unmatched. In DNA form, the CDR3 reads TGTGCCAGCAATGAAATGGGACGGCGGGGGGCAGGGCAGTACTTC. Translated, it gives CASNEMGRRGAGQYF.

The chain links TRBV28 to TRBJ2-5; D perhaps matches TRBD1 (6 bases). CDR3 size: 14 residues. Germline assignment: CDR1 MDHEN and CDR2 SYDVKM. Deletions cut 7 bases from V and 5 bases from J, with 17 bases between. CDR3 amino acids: CASTTSQGIETQYF. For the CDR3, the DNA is TGTGCCAGCACCACTTCCCAGGGGATTGAGACCCAGTACTTC.

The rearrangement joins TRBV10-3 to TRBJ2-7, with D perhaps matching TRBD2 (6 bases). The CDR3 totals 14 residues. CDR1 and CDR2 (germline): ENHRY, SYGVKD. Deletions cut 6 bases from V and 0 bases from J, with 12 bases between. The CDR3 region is CAISSGLSSYEQYF. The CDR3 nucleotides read TGTGCCATCAGCAGCGGGTTGAGCTCCTACGAGCAGTACTTC.

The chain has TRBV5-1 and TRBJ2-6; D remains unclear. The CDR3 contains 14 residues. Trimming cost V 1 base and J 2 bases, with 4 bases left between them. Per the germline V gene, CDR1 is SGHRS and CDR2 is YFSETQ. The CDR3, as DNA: TGCGCCAGCAGCTTGACGGCTGGGGCCAACGTCCTGACTTTC. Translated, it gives CASSLTAGANVLTF.

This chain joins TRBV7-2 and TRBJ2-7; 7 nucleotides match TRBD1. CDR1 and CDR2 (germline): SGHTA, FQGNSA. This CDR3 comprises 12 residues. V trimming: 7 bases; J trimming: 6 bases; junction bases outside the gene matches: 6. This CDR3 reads CASKLTGIEQYF. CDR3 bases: TGTGCCAGCAAACTGACAGGGATCGAGCAGTACTTC.

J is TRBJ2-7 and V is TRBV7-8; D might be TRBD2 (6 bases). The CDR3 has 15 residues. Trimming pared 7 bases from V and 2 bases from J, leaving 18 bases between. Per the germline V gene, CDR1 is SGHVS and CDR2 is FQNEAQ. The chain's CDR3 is CASTLDYYQTYEQYF. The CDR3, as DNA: TGTGCCAGCACTCTGGACTACTACCAAACCTACGAGCAGTACTTC. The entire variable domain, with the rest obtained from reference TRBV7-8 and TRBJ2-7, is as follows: GAGVSQSPRYKVAKRGQDVALRCDPISGHVSLFWYQQALGQGPEFLTYFQNEAQLDKSGLPSDRFFAERPEGSVSTLKIQRTQQEDSAVYLCASTLDYYQTYEQYFGPGTRLTVT.

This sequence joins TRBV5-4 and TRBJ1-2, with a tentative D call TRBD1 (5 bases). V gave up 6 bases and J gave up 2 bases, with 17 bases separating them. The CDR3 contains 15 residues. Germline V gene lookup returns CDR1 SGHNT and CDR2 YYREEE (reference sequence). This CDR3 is CASTQWGETNYGYTF. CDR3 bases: TGTGCCAGCACCCAATGGGGGGAGACCAACTATGGCTACACCTTC.

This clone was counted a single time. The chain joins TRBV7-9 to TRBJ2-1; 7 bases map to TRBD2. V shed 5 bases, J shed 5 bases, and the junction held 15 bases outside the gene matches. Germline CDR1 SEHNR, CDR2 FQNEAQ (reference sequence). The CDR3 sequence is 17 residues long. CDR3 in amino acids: CASSGREDPERDNEQFF. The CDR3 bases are TGTGCCAGCAGCGGACGGGAGGACCCCGAAAGGGACAATGAGCAGTTCTTC.

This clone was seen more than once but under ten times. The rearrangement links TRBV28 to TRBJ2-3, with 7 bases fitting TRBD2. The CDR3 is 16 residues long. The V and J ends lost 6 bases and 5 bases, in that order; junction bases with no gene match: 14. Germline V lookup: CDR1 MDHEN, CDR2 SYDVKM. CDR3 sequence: CASSPTLARRRDTQYF. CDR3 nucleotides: TGTGCCAGCAGCCCAACACTAGCGAGAAGAAGAGATACGCAGTATTTT. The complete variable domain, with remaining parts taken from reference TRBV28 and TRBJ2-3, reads DVKVTQSSRYLVKRTGEKVFLECVQDMDHENMFWYRQDPGLGLRLIYFSYDVKMKEKGDIPEGYSVSREKKERFSLILESASTNQTSMYLCASSPTLARRRDTQYFGPGTRLTVL.

DNA of the CDR3: TGTGCCAGTCTCCCTATGTCAAATAAAAATGAGCAGTTCTTC. It encodes CASLPMSNKNEQFF. This chain links TRBV2 with TRBJ2-1; D unclear. CDR1 is SNHLY, CDR2 FYNNEI, per germline. Trimming removed 9 bases at V and 7 bases at J, with 19 bases between. The CDR3 is 14 amino acids.

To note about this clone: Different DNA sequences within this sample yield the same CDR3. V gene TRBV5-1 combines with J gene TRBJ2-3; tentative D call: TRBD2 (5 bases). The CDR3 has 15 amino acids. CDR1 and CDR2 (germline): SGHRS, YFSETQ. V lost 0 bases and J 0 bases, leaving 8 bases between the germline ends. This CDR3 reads CASSLDGLSTDTQYF. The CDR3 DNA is TGCGCCAGCAGCTTGGACGGACTGAGCACAGATACGCAGTATTTT.

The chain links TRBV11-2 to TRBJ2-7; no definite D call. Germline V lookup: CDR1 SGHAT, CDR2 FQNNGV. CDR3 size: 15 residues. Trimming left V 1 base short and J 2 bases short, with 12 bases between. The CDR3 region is CASSLGLGSPYEQYF. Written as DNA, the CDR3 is TGTGCCAGCAGCTTAGGCCTAGGCTCCCCCTACGAGCAGTACTTC.

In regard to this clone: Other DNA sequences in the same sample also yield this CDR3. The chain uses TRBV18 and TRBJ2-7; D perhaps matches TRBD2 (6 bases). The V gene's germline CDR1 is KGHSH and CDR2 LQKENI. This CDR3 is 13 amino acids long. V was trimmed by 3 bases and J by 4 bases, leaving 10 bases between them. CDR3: CASSPAGGYEQYF. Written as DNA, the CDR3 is TGTGCCAGCTCACCGGCCGGGGGTTACGAGCAGTACTTC.

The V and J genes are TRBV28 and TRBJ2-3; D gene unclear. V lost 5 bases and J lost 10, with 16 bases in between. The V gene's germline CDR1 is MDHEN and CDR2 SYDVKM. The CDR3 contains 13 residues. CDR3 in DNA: TGTGCCAGCAGTGGAGACCGACTTCGGGCGCAGTATTTT. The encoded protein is CASSGDRLRAQYF.

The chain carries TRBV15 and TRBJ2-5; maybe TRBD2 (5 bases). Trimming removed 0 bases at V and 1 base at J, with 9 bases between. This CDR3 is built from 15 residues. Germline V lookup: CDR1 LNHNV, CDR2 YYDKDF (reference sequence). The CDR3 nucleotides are TGTGCCACCAGCAGAGATCGGGGTATCCAAGAGACCCAGTACTTC. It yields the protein CATSRDRGIQETQYF.

The CDR3 nucleotides are TGTGCGGCCGCCCTCCCCGGGAGAAATGAAAAACTGTTTTTT. Amino acids: CAAALPGRNEKLFF. This chain connects TRBV28 to TRBJ1-4; D gene ambiguous. The germline V gene encodes CDR1 MDHEN and CDR2 SYDVKM. This CDR3 comprises 14 residues.

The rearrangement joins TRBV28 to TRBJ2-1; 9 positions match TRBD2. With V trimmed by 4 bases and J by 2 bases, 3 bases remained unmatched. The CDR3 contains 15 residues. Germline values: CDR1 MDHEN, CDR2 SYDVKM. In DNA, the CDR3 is TGTGCCAGCAGTTATCTAGCGGGAACCTACAATGAGCAGTTCTTC. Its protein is CASSYLAGTYNEQFF.

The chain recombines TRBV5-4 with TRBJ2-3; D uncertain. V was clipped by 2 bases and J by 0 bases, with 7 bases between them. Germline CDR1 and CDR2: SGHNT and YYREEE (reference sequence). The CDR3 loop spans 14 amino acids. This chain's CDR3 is CASSFYSSTDTQYF. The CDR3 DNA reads TGTGCCAGCAGCTTTTACAGCAGCACAGATACGCAGTATTTT.

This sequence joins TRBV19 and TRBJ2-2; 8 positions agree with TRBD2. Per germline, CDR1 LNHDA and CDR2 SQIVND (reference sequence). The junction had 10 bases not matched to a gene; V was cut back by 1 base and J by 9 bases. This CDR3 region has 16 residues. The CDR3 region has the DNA TGTGCCAGTAGTATAGGAGGCGGGAGGTTAGTTCGGGAGCTGTTTTTT. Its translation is CASSIGGGRLVRELFF.

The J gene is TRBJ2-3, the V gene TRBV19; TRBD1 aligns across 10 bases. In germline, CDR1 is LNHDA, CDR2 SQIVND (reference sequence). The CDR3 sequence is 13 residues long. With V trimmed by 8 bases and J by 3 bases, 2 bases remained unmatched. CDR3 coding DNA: TGTGCCAGTGGGGACAGGGGAACAGATACGCAGTATTTT. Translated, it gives CASGDRGTDTQYF.